This passage covers 32 T cell receptor beta chains from one sample sequenced in a study of CD8+CD57+ T cells in acquired aplastic anemia. Patients picked for sequencing had shown CD8+CD57+ cell expansion detected by flow cytometry. The template used for profiling TCR beta VDJ and CDR3 was genomic DNA. In TCRdb, the reads were re-called with MiXCR into one record per CDR3 protein. The data hold 250,000 to 350,000 distinct CDR3 sequences, with about three fifths observed a single time. The sequencing sample was made of sorted CD4+, CD8+, or CD8+CD57+ T cells (not recorded which) from PBMCs. The receptors were gathered from a human donor with aplastic anemia.

This clonotype was counted at least ten times. CDR3 protein: CASSKQGAGNTEAFF. The CDR3 DNA sequence: TGTGCCAGCAGCAAACAGGGGGCTGGGAACACTGAAGCTTTCTTT. The V call is TRBV5-8, the J call TRBJ1-1; 9 positions agree with TRBD1. The CDR3 runs to 15 residues. CDR1 is SGHTS, CDR2 YDEGEE, per germline. V gave up 4 bases and J gave up 1 base; unmatched junction bases: 5.

This clonotype has ten or more counts. The chain combines TRBV7-9 with TRBJ2-7; 7 positions agree with TRBD1. The CDR3 runs 13 residues. The V segment lost 3 bases and the J segment 6 bases; nucleotides outside the gene matches: 5. CDR1 is SEHNR, CDR2 FQNEAQ, per germline (reference sequence). Written as DNA, the CDR3 is TGTGCCAGCAGCTTTATTTACAGGGGCGAGCAGTACTTC. It codes for CASSFIYRGEQYF. Full variable domain (outside the CDR3, taken from reference TRBV7-9 and TRBJ2-7): DTGVSQNPRHKITKRGQNVTFRCDPISEHNRLYWYRQTLGQGPEFLTYFQNEAQLEKSRLLSDRFSAERPKGSFSTLEIQRTEQGDSAMYLCASSFIYRGEQYFGPGTRLTVT.

This clonotype has only a few counts. The J gene is TRBJ2-1, the V gene TRBV7-2, with TRBD2 matching over 13 bases. Per germline, CDR1 SGHTA and CDR2 FQGNSA. The CDR3 is made up of 15 amino acids. The junction had 4 bases not matched to a gene; V was cut back by 6 bases and J by 5 bases. The CDR3, as DNA: TGTGCCAGCAGTTTCGGACTAGCGGGAGACAATGAGCAGTTCTTC. This codes for CASSFGLAGDNEQFF.

This clonotype was seen at least ten times. The V gene is TRBV20-1, the J gene TRBJ2-3, with 8 bases fitting TRBD2. The CDR3 spans 16 residues. V trimming: 6 bases; J trimming: 0 bases; junction bases outside the gene matches: 11. Germline-derived CDR1 and CDR2 are DFQATT and SNEGSKA (reference sequence). This CDR3 is CSAHYSGTRSTDTQYF. The CDR3 DNA is TGCAGTGCCCATTATAGCGGGACTCGCAGCACAGATACGCAGTATTTT.

The chain couples TRBV7-2 to TRBJ2-1, with 13 nucleotides matching TRBD2. J was trimmed by 8 bases and V by 1 base; bases with no gene match: 8. Germline V gene data show CDR1 as SGHTA and CDR2 as FQGNSA. CDR3 length equals 17 residues. In DNA form, the CDR3 reads TGTGCCAGCAGCTTAGGCCTGAGGACTAGCGGGAGCCATGAGCAGTTCTTC. Amino acids: CASSLGLRTSGSHEQFF.

The chain uses TRBV7-9 and TRBJ2-7, with 16 bases matching TRBD2. Germline lookup yields CDR1 SEHNR and CDR2 FQNEAQ (reference sequence). The CDR3 covers 18 residues. The junction had 9 bases not matched to a gene; V was cut back by 4 bases and J by 3 bases. CDR3 amino acids: CASSSTGTSGGAVYEQYF. The CDR3 coding sequence is TGTGCCAGCAGCTCCACCGGGACTAGCGGGGGGGCCGTCTACGAGCAGTACTTC.

This chain connects TRBV9 to TRBJ1-1; D perhaps matches TRBD1 (6 bases). The CDR3 totals 12 residues. Trimming took 10 bases from V and 5 from J, leaving 15 bases between them. Germline V gene data show CDR1 as SGDLS and CDR2 as YYNGEE. For the CDR3, the DNA is TGTGCCGGGGGGGGGCTGGAGACTGAAGCTTTCTTT. Amino acid sequence: CAGGGLETEAFF.

This clonotype was detected many times. CDR3: CASTYGQGAQPQHF. The CDR3 region has the DNA TGTGCCAGCACCTACGGACAGGGGGCTCAGCCCCAGCATTTT. This chain joins TRBV6-6 and TRBJ1-5; 11 bases map to TRBD1. Germline CDR1 is MNHNY and CDR2 is SVGAGI (reference sequence). The V segment lost 7 bases and the J segment 6 bases; nucleotides outside the gene matches: 5. The CDR3 is 14 residues long.

This clonotype was recorded a few times. The chain carries TRBV7-6 and TRBJ2-7; 7 bases line up with TRBD2. CDR1 and CDR2 from the germline V gene are SGHVS and FNYEAQ. V lost 5 bases and J lost 6; bases outside the gene matches: 10. The CDR3 spans 14 residues. The CDR3 loop is CASSQRGAYGEQYF. The CDR3 DNA sequence: TGTGCCAGCAGCCAGCGGGGAGCCTACGGCGAGCAGTACTTC.

The gene calls are TRBV4-1 and TRBJ2-7; tentative D call: TRBD2 (6 bases). Trimming took off 0 bases at V and 6 bases at J, with 12 bases between the two ends. The CDR3 covers 14 residues. In germline, CDR1 is MGHRA, CDR2 YSYEKL. The CDR3 loop is CASSQEGGRGEQYF. The CDR3 coding sequence is TGCGCCAGCAGCCAAGAGGGGGGTAGAGGCGAGCAGTACTTC.

This chain links TRBV7-2 with TRBJ1-1; maybe TRBD1 (6 bases). CDR3 length: 15 amino acids. Germline V gene sequence: CDR1 SGHTA, CDR2 FQGNSA. Trimming pared 6 bases from V and 5 bases from J, leaving 19 bases between. The CDR3 sequence: CASSPEQGRGTEAFF. Here the CDR3 DNA reads TGTGCCAGCAGTCCAGAACAGGGAAGAGGGACTGAAGCTTTCTTT.

The chain has TRBV7-8 and TRBJ2-5; D is possibly TRBD2 (7 bases). There are 15 residues in the CDR3. The germline gives CDR1 SGHVS, CDR2 FQNEAQ. Trimming left V 4 bases short and J 5 bases short, with 17 bases between. In DNA form, the CDR3 reads TGTGCCAGCAGCTCCCCATCGGGGGGCCGTGAGACCCAGTACTTC. This codes for CASSSPSGGRETQYF.

CDR3 sequence reads: CASSFGDSTEAFF. The CDR3 DNA reads as TGTGCCAGCAGCTTTGGGGATAGCACTGAAGCTTTCTTT. The rearrangement joins TRBV7-9 to TRBJ1-1; no reliable D call. Germline CDR1 SEHNR, CDR2 FQNEAQ (reference sequence). The CDR3 consists of 13 residues. The V and J ends lost 3 bases and 4 bases respectively, with 9 bases between them.

J is TRBJ1-6 and V is TRBV12-5, with 8 bases fitting TRBD1. CDR3 length: 15 amino acids. In germline, CDR1 is LGHNT, CDR2 FRNRAP. Unmatched junction bases numbered 6, after V lost 1 base and J lost 10 bases. CDR3 sequence (DNA): TGTGCTAGTGGTTTGGGGCAGGGGGCATGGTCACCCCTCCACTTT. This sequence encodes CASGLGQGAWSPLHF.

This clonotype appeared many times. V gene TRBV7-3 combines with J gene TRBJ2-3; the match to TRBD2 covers 8 bases. V shed 1 base, J shed 15 bases, and the junction held 9 bases outside the gene matches. The germline gives CDR1 SGHTA, CDR2 FQGTGA. The CDR3 spans 13 residues. DNA for the CDR3: TGTGCCAGCAGCTTAATACGGGAGGGCCAATTTTATTTT. Translated: CASSLIREGQFYF.

This chain links TRBV9 with TRBJ1-4, with TRBD1 as a possible D gene (5 bases). Germline CDR1 is SGDLS and CDR2 is YYNGEE. V lost 5 bases and J 8 bases, leaving 13 bases between the germline ends. The CDR3 is 13 amino acids. The CDR3 here is CASSGQGFEKLFF. CDR3 sequence (DNA): TGTGCCAGCAGTGGGCAGGGTTTCGAAAAACTGTTTTTT.

This clonotype was counted ten times or more. This chain uses TRBV6-1 with TRBJ2-1; TRBD1 matches 7 bases. Trimming took 6 bases from V and 2 from J; bases not matched to a gene: 10. This CDR3 is 16 amino acids long. In germline, CDR1 is MNHNS, CDR2 SASEGT. This CDR3 reads CASSNTGVLAYNEQFF. CDR3 sequence (DNA): TGTGCCAGCAGCAACACAGGGGTCCTTGCCTACAATGAGCAGTTCTTC.

At least ten counts were recorded for this clonotype. The chain is built from TRBV3-1 and TRBJ2-1; D unresolved. There are 13 residues in the CDR3. V was clipped by 0 bases and J by 2 bases, with 2 bases between them. CDR1 and CDR2 (germline): LGHDT, YNNKEL (reference sequence). The CDR3 loop reads CASSQDTYNEQFF. DNA for the CDR3: TGTGCCAGCAGCCAAGACACCTACAATGAGCAGTTCTTC.

This clonotype was picked up many times. The chain links TRBV5-1 to TRBJ2-3, with D uncertain. Germline loops: CDR1 SGHRS, CDR2 YFSETQ. The V end lost 0 bases, the J end lost 2 bases, and 13 bases lay between the germline ends. The CDR3 extends over 16 amino acids. For the CDR3, the DNA is TGCGCCAGCAGCTTGGGGTTGAGCCCAACCACAGATACGCAGTATTTT. Translating gives CASSLGLSPTTDTQYF.

In this sample, this clonotype turned up many times. The V and J genes are TRBV29-1 and TRBJ2-1, with 9 bases that match TRBD2. The CDR3 sequence is 15 residues long. Germline CDR1 SQVTM, CDR2 ANQGSEA. J gave up 5 bases and V 7 bases, and 12 bases lay outside the gene matches. The CDR3 coding sequence is TGCAGCGCCGGAGGGCTAGCGGGACAGAACAATGAGCAGTTCTTC. Translating gives CSAGGLAGQNNEQFF.

V is TRBV20-1 and J is TRBJ1-2; no clear D. CDR3 length: 12 amino acids. Trimming removed 0 bases at V and 2 bases at J, with 4 bases between. In germline, CDR1 is DFQATT, CDR2 SNEGSKA (reference sequence). The CDR3 loop is CSARERNYGYTF. The CDR3 nucleotides are TGCAGTGCTAGAGAACGAAACTATGGCTACACCTTC.

The V call is TRBV20-1, the J call TRBJ2-2; D is perhaps TRBD2 (5 bases). V gave up 6 bases and J gave up 3 bases, with 23 bases separating them. Per the germline V gene, CDR1 is DFQATT and CDR2 is SNEGSKA (reference sequence). The CDR3 is 17 amino acids. In DNA, the CDR3 is TGCAGTGCCAGCACCCCGGTCGACTATGGCTACACCGGGGAGCTGTTTTTT. It yields the protein CSASTPVDYGYTGELFF.

There are many counts of this clonotype. The gene calls are TRBV20-1 and TRBJ2-1; 8 bases align to TRBD2. Germline loops: CDR1 DFQATT, CDR2 SNEGSKA (reference sequence). The V segment lost 0 bases and the J segment 15 bases; nucleotides outside the gene matches: 10. The CDR3 runs 13 residues. The CDR3 sequence is CSARDPTGGSLFF. CDR3 coding DNA: TGCAGTGCTAGAGATCCAACGGGAGGGAGTCTGTTCTTC.

The V gene is TRBV19, the J gene TRBJ2-2; 8 bases agree with TRBD2. The CDR3 has 15 amino acids. J gave up 7 bases and V 5 bases, and 9 bases lay outside the gene matches. The germline V gene encodes CDR1 LNHDA and CDR2 SQIVND (reference sequence). The chain's CDR3 is CASSESGRLNGELFF. The CDR3 DNA sequence: TGTGCCAGTAGTGAAAGCGGGAGACTGAACGGGGAGCTGTTTTTT.

This clonotype was counted between two and nine times. The rearrangement joins TRBV7-2 to TRBJ2-5, with TRBD2 matching 10 bases. V gave up 3 bases and J gave up 4 bases; unmatched junction bases: 5. Germline CDR1 is SGHTA and CDR2 is FQGNSA. The CDR3 is 15 residues long. This CDR3 reads CASSFQRGGGETQYF. CDR3 nucleotide sequence: TGTGCCAGCAGCTTCCAGCGGGGGGGCGGAGAGACCCAGTACTTC.

This clonotype occurred a few times. An end of the junction does not agree with germline; a read error may underlie this. V is TRBV5-1 and J is TRBJ2-3; 16 bases fit TRBD2. From germline, CDR1 is SGHRS and CDR2 YFSETQ. The CDR3 totals 20 residues. CDR3 loop: CASSLEGLAGGPGHTGTQYF. Here the CDR3 DNA reads TGCGCCAGCAGCTTGGAGGGACTAGCGGGGGGGCCCGGGCACACAGGTACGCAGTATTTT.

This clonotype showed up many times. The J gene is TRBJ1-5, the V gene TRBV6-1; TRBD1 matches at 9 bases. Germline V CDR1 and CDR2: MNHNS, SASEGT. The V and J ends lost 10 bases and 3 bases, in that order; junction bases with no gene match: 10. CDR3 size: 15 residues. The CDR3 loop is CAIRTGTGINQPQHF. The CDR3 DNA follows: TGTGCCATCAGAACCGGGACAGGGATCAATCAGCCCCAGCATTTT.

The rearrangement links TRBV6-5 to TRBJ2-5; D call uncertain. Germline CDR1 reads MNHEY; CDR2 reads SVGAGI. V was shortened by 0 bases and J by 2 bases, with 10 bases between the two germline ends. This CDR3 is 15 amino acids long. The CDR3 loop reads CASSYSLRAQETQYF. DNA for the CDR3: TGTGCCAGCAGTTACTCGCTGCGTGCGCAAGAGACCCAGTACTTC.

This clonotype was detected only a few times. The V and J genes are TRBV7-2 and TRBJ2-7; D gene uncertain. V lost 1 base, J lost 2 bases, and 9 bases lay in between. CDR1 is SGHTA and CDR2 is FQGNSA in the germline V gene. There are 14 residues in the CDR3. The CDR3 DNA reads TGTGCCAGCAGCTTAGAAAGGGCGACCTACGAGCAGTACTTC. Protein product: CASSLERATYEQYF.

This chain connects TRBV19 to TRBJ2-7, with D hard to call. The germline V gene encodes CDR1 LNHDA and CDR2 SQIVND (reference sequence). Trimming took off 3 bases at V and 5 bases at J, with 17 bases between the two ends. The length of the CDR3 is 15 residues. Written as DNA, the CDR3 is TGTGCCAGTAGTATTGCGGCTTCCCCCGAGGACGAGCAGTACTTC. This gives the protein CASSIAASPEDEQYF.

CDR3 in DNA: TGTGCCAGCAGCTTAGTGGTCGGATTAGGGGTAAATCAGCCCCAGCATTTT. Amino acids: CASSLVVGLGVNQPQHF. The V call is TRBV7-9, the J call TRBJ1-5; TRBD1 is a possible D gene (5 bases). V lost 1 base, J lost 4 bases, and 17 bases lay in between. The CDR3 runs 17 residues. CDR1 is SEHNR and CDR2 is FQNEAQ in the germline V gene (reference sequence).

This sequence joins TRBV2 and TRBJ1-6; D is undetermined. The V end lost 2 bases, the J end lost 0 bases, and 8 bases lay between the germline ends. The CDR3 length is 16 residues. In germline, CDR1 is SNHLY, CDR2 FYNNEI. This chain's CDR3 is CASSEKPNSYNSPLHF. CDR3 bases: TGTGCCAGCAGTGAAAAGCCAAACTCCTATAATTCACCCCTCCACTTT. The full variable domain, completed using reference TRBV2 and TRBJ1-6, is EPEVTQTPSHQVTQMGQEVILRCVPISNHLYFYWYRQILGQKVEFLVSFYNNEISEKSEIFDDQFSVERPDGSNFTLKIRSTKLEDSAMYFCASSEKPNSYNSPLHFGNGTRLTVT.